The 8 T cell receptor beta chains listed next were all sequenced from one sample in a study of blood T cell repertoires in COVID-19. The data were produced by immunoSEQ multiplex PCR, yet TCRdb's version contains in-frame clones alone and is incomplete. Found here are 350,000 or so clones, over 85% of them singletons; the top ten hold 3% to 4.5%. The sequenced sample consisted of peripheral blood. The receptors stem from an older woman with COVID-19, enrolled during active disease.

This chain connects TRBV4-1 to TRBJ1-1; a weak D match, TRBD1 (6 bases). The germline V gene has CDR1 MGHRA and CDR2 YSYEKL. The CDR3 covers 14 residues. The ends were cut back, 8 bases at V and 5 bases at J, with 18 bases in the middle. The CDR3 DNA sequence: TGCGCCAGCTGGAGAGGGGGGGCTGGGACTGAAGCTTTCTTT. Protein product: CASWRGGAGTEAFF.

This chain uses TRBV29-1 with TRBJ1-2; D is possibly TRBD1 (6 bases). The CDR3 is made up of 13 amino acids. Germline V gives CDR1 SQVTM, CDR2 ANQGSEA. The V end lost 6 bases, the J end lost 4 bases, and 15 bases lay between the germline ends. CDR3 sequence reads: CSVPKQGGYGYTF. The CDR3 region has the DNA TGCAGCGTGCCAAAACAGGGCGGCTATGGCTACACCTTC.

The rearrangement links TRBV9 to TRBJ1-3; perhaps TRBD1 as D (6 bases). Trimming removed 3 bases from V and 0 bases from J, with 19 bases in between. The CDR3 totals 18 residues. CDR1 and CDR2 (germline): SGDLS, YYNGEE. The CDR3 sequence is CASSGESGTTFSGNTIYF. Written as DNA, the CDR3 is TGTGCCAGCAGCGGAGAATCCGGGACAACTTTCTCTGGAAACACCATATATTTT.

The rearrangement joins TRBV2 to TRBJ1-2, with a weak D call TRBD1 (6 bases). Trimming took off 1 base at V and 5 bases at J, with 14 bases between the two ends. The CDR3 has 15 residues. Germline V gives CDR1 SNHLY, CDR2 FYNNEI. CDR3 coding DNA: TGTGCCAGCAGTGAAGGGCAGGGGTGGTGGTATGGCTACACCTTC. Its translation is CASSEGQGWWYGYTF.

This clone was found once. This sequence joins TRBV28 and TRBJ2-5; 10 bases are shared with TRBD2. J was trimmed by 2 bases and V by 3 bases; bases with no gene match: 9. The CDR3 is 17 amino acids. In germline, CDR1 is MDHEN, CDR2 SYDVKM. As DNA, the CDR3 is TGTGCCAGCAGTTTGTTGGCCAGCGGGGGGGCGCAAGAGACCCAGTACTTC. Its translation: CASSLLASGGAQETQYF.

The chain joins TRBV18 to TRBJ1-1; D remains unclear. The germline CDR1 and CDR2 sequences are KGHSH and LQKENI. Trimming left V 2 bases short and J 6 bases short, with 7 bases between. The length of the CDR3 is 12 residues. The CDR3: CASSPTASEAFF. The CDR3 coding sequence is TGTGCCAGCTCACCAACAGCATCTGAAGCTTTCTTT. Filled out from reference TRBV18 and TRBJ1-1, the complete variable domain reads NAGVMQNPRHLVRRRGQEARLRCSPMKGHSHVYWYRQLPEEGLKFMVYLQKENIIDESGMPKERFSAEFPKEGPSILRIQQVVRGDSAAYFCASSPTASEAFFGQGTRLTVV.

The rearrangement joins TRBV28 to TRBJ2-1; 7 positions agree with TRBD1. This CDR3 is 15 amino acids long. Germline V lookup: CDR1 MDHEN, CDR2 SYDVKM. V dropped 4 bases and J dropped 8; count of bases not matched to a gene: 11. The CDR3 DNA reads as TGTGCCAGCAGTTCCGGGGACAGTTTGCTCCATGAGCAGTTCTTC. Translating gives CASSSGDSLLHEQFF.

V is TRBV2 and J is TRBJ1-2; D remains unclear. This CDR3 comprises 15 residues. Trimming cost V 10 bases and J 0 bases, with 18 bases left between them. CDR1 SNHLY and CDR2 FYNNEI come from the germline V gene. CDR3 nucleotides: TGTGCCACCCTAAGCGAGTTCCTCGCTAACTATGGCTACACCTTC. This codes for CATLSEFLANYGYTF.